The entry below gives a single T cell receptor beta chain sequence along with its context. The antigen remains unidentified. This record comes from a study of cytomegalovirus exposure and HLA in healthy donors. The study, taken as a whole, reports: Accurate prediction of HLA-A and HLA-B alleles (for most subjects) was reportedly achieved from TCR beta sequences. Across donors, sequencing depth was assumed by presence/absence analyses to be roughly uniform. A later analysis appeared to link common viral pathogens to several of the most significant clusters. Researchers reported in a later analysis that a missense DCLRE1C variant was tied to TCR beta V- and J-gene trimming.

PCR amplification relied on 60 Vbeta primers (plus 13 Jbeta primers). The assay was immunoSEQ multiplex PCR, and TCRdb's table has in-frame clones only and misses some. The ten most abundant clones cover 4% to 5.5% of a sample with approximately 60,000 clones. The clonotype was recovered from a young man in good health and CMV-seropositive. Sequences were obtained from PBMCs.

CDR3 coding DNA: TGTGCCTGGACCCAGCAGGGGGCGAGGTCTAATGAAAAACTGTTTTTT. Translating it yields CAWTQQGARSNEKLFF. This chain connects TRBV30 to TRBJ1-4, with 8 bases identical to TRBD1. Germline CDR1 is GTSNPN and CDR2 is SVGIG (reference sequence). With 4 bases clipped from V and 3 bases from J, the junction kept 10 bases outside the gene matches. CDR3 size: 16 residues.